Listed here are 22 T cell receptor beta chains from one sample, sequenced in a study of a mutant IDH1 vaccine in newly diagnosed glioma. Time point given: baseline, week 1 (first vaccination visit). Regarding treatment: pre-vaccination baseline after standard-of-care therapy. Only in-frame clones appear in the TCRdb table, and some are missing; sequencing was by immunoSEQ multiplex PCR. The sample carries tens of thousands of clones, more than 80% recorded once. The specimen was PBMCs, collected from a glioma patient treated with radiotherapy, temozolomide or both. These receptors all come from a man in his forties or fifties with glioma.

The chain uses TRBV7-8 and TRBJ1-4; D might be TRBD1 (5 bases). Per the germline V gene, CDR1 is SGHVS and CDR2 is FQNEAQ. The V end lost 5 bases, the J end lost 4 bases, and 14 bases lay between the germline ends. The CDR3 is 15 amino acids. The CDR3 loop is CASSPGRWVNEKLFF. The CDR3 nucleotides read TGTGCCAGCAGCCCGGGGCGGTGGGTTAATGAAAAACTGTTTTTT. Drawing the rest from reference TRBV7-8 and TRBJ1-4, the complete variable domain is GAGVSQSPRYKVAKRGQDVALRCDPISGHVSLFWYQQALGQGPEFLTYFQNEAQLDKSGLPSDRFFAERPEGSVSTLKIQRTQQEDSAVYLCASSPGRWVNEKLFFGSGTQLSVL.

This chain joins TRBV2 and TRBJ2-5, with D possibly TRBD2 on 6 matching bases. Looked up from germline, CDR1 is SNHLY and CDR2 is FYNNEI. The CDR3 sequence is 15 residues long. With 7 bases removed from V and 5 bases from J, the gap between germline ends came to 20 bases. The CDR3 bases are TGTGCCAGCAACATAATTCCGGGACTGGATGAGACCCAGTACTTC. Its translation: CASNIIPGLDETQYF.

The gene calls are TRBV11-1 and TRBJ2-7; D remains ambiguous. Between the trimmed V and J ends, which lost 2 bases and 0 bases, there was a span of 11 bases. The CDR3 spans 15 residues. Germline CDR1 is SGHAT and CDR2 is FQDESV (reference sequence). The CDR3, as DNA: TGTGCCAGCAGCTTACGACTTACAAGCTCCTACGAGCAGTACTTC. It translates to CASSLRLTSSYEQYF. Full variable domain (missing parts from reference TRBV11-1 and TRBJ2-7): EAEVAQSPRYKITEKSQAVAFWCDPISGHATLYWYRQILGQGPELLVQFQDESVVDDSQLPKDRFSAERLKGVDSTLKIQPAELGDSAMYLCASSLRLTSSYEQYFGPGTRLTVT.

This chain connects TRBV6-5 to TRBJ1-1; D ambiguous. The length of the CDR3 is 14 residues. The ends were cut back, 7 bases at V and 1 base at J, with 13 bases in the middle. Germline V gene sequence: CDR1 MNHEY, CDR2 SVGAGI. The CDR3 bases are TGTGCCAGCACGTACGAGGGCTCGAACACTGAAGCTTTCTTT. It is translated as CASTYEGSNTEAFF.

CDR3 sequence reads: CASSPGWQSSGNTIYF. The CDR3 bases are TGTGCCAGCAGCCCCGGTTGGCAGAGCTCTGGAAACACCATATATTTT. The V and J genes are TRBV7-6 and TRBJ1-3; D remains ambiguous. Germline values: CDR1 SGHVS, CDR2 FNYEAQ. CDR3 length equals 16 residues. Between the trimmed V and J ends, which lost 5 bases and 0 bases, there was a span of 14 bases.

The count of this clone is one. CDR3 loop: CASSLSGRGVTEAFF. Written as DNA, the CDR3 is TGTGCCAGCAGCTTATCAGGGAGGGGAGTCACTGAAGCTTTCTTT. The genes are TRBV5-6 and TRBJ1-1; a weak D match, TRBD1 (5 bases). The V gene lost 2 bases and the J gene lost 4 bases, with 15 bases spanning the gap. This CDR3 contains 15 residues. Germline loops: CDR1 SGHDT, CDR2 YYEEEE.

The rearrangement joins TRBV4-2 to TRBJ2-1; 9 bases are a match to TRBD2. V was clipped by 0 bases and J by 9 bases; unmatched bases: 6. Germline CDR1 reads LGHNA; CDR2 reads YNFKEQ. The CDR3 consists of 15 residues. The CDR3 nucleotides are TGTGCCAGCAGCCAAGAGGGGCTAGCGGGACGTGAGCAGTTCTTC. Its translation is CASSQEGLAGREQFF.

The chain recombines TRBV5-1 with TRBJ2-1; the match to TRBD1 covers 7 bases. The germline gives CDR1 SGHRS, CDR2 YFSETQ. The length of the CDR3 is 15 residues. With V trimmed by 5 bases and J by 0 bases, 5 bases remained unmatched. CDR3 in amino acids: CASSRDSSSYNEQFF. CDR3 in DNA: TGCGCCAGCAGTAGGGACAGCAGCTCCTACAATGAGCAGTTCTTC.

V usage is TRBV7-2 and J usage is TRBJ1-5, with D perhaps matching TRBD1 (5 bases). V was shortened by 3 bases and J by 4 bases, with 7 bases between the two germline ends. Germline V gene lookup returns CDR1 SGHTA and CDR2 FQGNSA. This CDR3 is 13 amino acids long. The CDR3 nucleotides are TGTGCCAGCAGCTTTGGGGGTAATCAGCCCCAGCATTTT. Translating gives CASSFGGNQPQHF.

The CDR3 region has the DNA TGTGCCAGCAGCCCTCGGACTAGCGGGTTCTACGAGCAGTACTTC. It codes for CASSPRTSGFYEQYF. The chain has TRBV11-2 and TRBJ2-7, with 11 nucleotides matching TRBD2. V dropped 5 bases and J dropped 3; count of bases not matched to a gene: 6. Germline lookup yields CDR1 SGHAT and CDR2 FQNNGV. The CDR3 consists of 15 residues.

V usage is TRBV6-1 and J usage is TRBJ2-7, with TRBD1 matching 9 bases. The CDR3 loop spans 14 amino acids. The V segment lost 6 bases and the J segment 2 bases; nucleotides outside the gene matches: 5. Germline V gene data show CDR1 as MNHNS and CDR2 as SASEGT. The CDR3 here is CASSQGQGTYEQYF. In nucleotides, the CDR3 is TGTGCCAGCAGCCAAGGACAGGGGACCTACGAGCAGTACTTC.

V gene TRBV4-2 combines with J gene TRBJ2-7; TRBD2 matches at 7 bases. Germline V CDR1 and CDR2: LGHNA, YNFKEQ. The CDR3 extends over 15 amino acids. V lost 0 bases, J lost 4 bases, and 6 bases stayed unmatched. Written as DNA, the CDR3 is TGTGCCAGCAGCCAAGAGAGGCGGGAGAGGTACGAGCAGTACTTC. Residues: CASSQERRERYEQYF.

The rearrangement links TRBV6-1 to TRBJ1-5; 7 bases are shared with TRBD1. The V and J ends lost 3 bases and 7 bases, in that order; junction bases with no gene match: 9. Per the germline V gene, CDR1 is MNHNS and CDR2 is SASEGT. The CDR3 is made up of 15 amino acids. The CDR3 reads CASSDLTGPQQPQHF. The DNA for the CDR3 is TGTGCCAGCAGTGATCTGACAGGGCCCCAACAGCCCCAGCATTTT.

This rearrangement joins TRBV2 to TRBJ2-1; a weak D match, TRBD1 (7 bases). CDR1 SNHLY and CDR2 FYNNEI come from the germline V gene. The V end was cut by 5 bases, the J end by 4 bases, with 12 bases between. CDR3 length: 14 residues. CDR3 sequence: CASSRTGLYNEQFF. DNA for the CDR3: TGTGCCAGCAGTAGGACAGGACTATACAATGAGCAGTTCTTC.

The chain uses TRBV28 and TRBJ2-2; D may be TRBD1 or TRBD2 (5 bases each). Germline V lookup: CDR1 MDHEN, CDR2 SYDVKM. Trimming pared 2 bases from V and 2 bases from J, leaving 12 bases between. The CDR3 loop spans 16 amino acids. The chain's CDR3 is CASSLRGDGNTGELFF. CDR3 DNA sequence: TGTGCCAGCAGTTTACGTGGGGACGGAAACACCGGGGAGCTGTTTTTT.

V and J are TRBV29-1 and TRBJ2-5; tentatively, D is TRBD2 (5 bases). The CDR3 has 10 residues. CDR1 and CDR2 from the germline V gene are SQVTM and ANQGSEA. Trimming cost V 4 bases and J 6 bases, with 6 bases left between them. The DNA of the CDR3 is TGCAGCGTTGGAGGGAAGACCCAGTACTTC. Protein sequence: CSVGGKTQYF.

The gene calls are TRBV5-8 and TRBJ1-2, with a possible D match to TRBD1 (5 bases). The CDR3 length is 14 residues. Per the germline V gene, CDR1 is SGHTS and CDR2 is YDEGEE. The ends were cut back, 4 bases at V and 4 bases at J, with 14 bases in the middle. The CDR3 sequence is CASSRAREGYGYTF. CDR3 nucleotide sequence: TGTGCCAGCAGCAGGGCCAGGGAGGGCTATGGCTACACCTTC.

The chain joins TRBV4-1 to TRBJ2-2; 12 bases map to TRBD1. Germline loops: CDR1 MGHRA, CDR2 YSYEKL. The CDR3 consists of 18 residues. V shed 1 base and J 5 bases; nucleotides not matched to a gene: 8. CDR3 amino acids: CASSQASRGQGATGELFF. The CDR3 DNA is TGCGCCAGCAGCCAAGCGTCTCGGGGACAGGGGGCGACCGGGGAGCTGTTTTTT.

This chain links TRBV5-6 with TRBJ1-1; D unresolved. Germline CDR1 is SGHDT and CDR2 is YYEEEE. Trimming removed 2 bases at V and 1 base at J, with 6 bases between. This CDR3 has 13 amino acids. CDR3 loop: CASSFVTNTEAFF. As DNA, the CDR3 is TGTGCCAGCAGCTTTGTTACGAACACTGAAGCTTTCTTT.

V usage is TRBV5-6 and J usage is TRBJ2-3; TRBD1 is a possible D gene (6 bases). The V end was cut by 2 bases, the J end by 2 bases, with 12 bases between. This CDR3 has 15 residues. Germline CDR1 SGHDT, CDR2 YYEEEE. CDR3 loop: CASSLETGVTDTQYF. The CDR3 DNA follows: TGTGCCAGCAGCTTAGAGACAGGCGTCACAGATACGCAGTATTTT. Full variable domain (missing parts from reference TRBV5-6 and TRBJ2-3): DAGVTQSPTHLIKTRGQQVTLRCSPKSGHDTVSWYQQALGQGPQFIFQYYEEEERQRGNFPDRFSGHQFPNYSSELNVNALLLGDSALYLCASSLETGVTDTQYFGPGTRLTVL.

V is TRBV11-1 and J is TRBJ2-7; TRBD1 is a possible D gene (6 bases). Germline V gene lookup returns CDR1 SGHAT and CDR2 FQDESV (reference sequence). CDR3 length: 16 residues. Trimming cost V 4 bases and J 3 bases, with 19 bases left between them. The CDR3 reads CASSWEQLEGVYEQYF. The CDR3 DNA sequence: TGTGCCAGCAGCTGGGAACAGCTTGAGGGGGTCTACGAGCAGTACTTC.

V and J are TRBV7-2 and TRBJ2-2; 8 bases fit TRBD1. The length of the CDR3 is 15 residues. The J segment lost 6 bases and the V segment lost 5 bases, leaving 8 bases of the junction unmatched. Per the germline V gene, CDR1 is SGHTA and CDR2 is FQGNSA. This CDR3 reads CASSLVQGAAGELFF. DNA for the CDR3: TGTGCCAGCAGCCTCGTTCAGGGGGCGGCCGGGGAGCTGTTTTTT.